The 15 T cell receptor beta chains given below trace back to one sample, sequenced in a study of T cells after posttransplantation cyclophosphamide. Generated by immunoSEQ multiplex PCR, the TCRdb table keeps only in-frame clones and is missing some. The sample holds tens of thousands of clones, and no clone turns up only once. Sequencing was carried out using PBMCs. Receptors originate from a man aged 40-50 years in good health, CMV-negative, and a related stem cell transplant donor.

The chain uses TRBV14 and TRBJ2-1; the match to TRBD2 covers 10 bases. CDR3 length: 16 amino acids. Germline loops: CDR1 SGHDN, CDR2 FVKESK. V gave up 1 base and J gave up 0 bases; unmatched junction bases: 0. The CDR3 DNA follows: TGTGCCAGCAGCCAAGCTAGCGGGAGCTCCTACAATGAGCAGTTCTTC. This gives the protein CASSQASGSSYNEQFF.

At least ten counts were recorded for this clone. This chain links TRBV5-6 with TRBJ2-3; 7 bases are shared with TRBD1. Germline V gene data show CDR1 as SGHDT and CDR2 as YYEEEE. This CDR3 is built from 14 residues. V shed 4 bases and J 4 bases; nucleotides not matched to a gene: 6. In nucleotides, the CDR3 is TGTGCCAGCAGCCTTCCAGGGGGAGCAGATACGCAGTATTTT. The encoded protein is CASSLPGGADTQYF.

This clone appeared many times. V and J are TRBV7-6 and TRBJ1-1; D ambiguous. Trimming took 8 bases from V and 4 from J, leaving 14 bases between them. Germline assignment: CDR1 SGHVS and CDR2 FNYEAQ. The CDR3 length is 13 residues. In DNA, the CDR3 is TGTGCCAGCGGGTACGGGGTTGGCACTGAAGCTTTCTTT. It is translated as CASGYGVGTEAFF.

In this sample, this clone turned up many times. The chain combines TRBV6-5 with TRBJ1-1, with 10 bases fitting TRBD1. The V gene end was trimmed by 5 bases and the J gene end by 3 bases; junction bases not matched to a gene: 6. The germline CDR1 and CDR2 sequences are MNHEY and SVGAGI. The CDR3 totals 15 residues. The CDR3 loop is CASSTRGQGYTEAFF. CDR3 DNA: TGTGCCAGCAGTACCCGGGGACAGGGGTACACTGAAGCTTTCTTT.

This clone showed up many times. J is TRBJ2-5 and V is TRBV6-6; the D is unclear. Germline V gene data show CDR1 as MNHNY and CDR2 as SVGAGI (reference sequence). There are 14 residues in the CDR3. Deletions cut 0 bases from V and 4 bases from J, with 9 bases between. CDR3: CASSYSTIGETQYF. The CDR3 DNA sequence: TGTGCCAGCAGTTACTCGACAATCGGAGAGACCCAGTACTTC.

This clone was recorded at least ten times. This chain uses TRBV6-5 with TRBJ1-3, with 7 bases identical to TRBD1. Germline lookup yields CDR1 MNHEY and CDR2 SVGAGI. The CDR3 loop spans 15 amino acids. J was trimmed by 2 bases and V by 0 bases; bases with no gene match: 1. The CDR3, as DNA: TGTGCCAGCAGTTACTCGGACAGGACTGGAAACACCATATATTTT. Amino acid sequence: CASSYSDRTGNTIYF.

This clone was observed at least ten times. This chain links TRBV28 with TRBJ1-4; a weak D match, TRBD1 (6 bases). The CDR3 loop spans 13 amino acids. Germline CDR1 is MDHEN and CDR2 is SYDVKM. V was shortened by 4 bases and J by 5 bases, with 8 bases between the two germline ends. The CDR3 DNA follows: TGTGCCAGCAGTTCCGGACAGAATGAAAAACTGTTTTTT. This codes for CASSSGQNEKLFF.

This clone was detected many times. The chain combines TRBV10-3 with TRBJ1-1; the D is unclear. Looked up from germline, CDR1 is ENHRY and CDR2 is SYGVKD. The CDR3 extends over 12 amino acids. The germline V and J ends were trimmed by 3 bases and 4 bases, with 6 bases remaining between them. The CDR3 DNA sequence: TGTGCCATCAGTGACAGTTCCACTGAAGCTTTCTTT. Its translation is CAISDSSTEAFF.

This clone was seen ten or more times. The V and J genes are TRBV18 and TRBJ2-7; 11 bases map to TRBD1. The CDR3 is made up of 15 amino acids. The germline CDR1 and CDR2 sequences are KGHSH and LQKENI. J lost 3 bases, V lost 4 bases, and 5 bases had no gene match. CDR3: CASSLTGTGGYEQYV. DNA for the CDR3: TGTGCCAGCTCACTTACCGGGACAGGGGGCTACGAGCAGTACGTC.

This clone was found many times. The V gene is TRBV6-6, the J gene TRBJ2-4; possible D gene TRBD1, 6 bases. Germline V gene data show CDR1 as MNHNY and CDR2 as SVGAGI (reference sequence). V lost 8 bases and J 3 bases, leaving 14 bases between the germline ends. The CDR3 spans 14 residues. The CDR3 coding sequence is TGTGCCAGCTTCCTGGGGGCGGACAAAAACATTCAGTACTTC. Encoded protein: CASFLGADKNIQYF.

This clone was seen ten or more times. The CDR3 sequence: CASTGSANEQFF. CDR3 in DNA: TGTGCCAGCACCGGGTCGGCCAATGAGCAGTTCTTC. The rearrangement links TRBV6-5 to TRBJ2-1, with D unclear. Trimming took 7 bases from V and 6 from J, leaving 10 bases between them. Per germline, CDR1 MNHEY and CDR2 SVGAGI. CDR3 length: 12 amino acids.

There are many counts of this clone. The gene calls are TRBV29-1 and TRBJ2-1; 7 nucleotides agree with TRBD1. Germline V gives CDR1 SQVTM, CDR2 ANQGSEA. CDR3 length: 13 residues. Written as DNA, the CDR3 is TGCGGGGGACAGAGGAGCTCCTACAATGAGCAGTTCTTC. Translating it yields CGGQRSSYNEQFF.

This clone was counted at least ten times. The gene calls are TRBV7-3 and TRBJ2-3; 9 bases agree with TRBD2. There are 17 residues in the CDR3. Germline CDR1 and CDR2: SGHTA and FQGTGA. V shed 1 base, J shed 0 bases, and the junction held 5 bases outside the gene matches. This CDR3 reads CASSLMAGGASTDTQYF. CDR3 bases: TGTGCCAGCAGCTTAATGGCGGGAGGGGCTAGCACAGATACGCAGTATTTT.

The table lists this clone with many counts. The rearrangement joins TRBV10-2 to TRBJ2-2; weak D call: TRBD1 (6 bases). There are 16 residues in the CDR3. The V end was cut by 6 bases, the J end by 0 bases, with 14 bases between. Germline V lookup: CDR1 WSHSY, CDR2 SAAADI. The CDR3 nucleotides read TGCGCCAGCAGACCGAGCGGACAGCCGAACACCGGGGAGCTGTTTTTT. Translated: CASRPSGQPNTGELFF.

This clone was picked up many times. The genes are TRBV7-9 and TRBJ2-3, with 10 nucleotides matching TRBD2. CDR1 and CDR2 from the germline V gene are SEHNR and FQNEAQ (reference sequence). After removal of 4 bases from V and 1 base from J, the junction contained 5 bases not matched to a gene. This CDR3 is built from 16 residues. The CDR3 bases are TGTGCCAGCAGCTCCCAAGGACTAGCGGGCACAGATACGCAGTATTTT. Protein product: CASSSQGLAGTDTQYF.